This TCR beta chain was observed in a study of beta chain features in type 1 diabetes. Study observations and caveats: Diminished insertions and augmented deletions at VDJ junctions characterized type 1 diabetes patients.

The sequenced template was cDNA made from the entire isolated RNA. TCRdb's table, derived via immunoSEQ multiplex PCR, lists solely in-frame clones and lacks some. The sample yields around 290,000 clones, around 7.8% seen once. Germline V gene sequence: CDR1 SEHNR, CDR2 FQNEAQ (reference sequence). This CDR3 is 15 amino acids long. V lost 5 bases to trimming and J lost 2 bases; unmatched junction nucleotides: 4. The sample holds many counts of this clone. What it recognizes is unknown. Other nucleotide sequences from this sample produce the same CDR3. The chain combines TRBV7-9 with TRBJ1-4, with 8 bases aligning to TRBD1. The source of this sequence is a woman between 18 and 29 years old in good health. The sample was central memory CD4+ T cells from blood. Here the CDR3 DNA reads TGTGCCAGCAGCCCAACAGGGGGGACTAATGAAAAACTGTTTTTT. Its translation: CASSPTGGTNEKLFF. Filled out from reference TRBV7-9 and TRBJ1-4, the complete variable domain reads DTGVSQNPRHKITKRGQNVTFRCDPISEHNRLYWYRQTLGQGPEFLTYFQNEAQLEKSRLLSDRFSAERPKGSFSTLEIQRTEQGDSAMYLCASSPTGGTNEKLFFGSGTQLSVL.